This T cell receptor beta chain was recorded in a study of blood T cell repertoires in COVID-19. Turning to the study itself: In each case, the material was cDNA or gDNA derived from T cells, B-cell-depleted T cells, or PBMCs.

The study drew participants aged roughly 18 to 95 years from under 30 US areas. The CDR3 runs to 16 residues. The germline gives CDR1 LGHDT, CDR2 YNNKEL (reference sequence). The ends were cut back, 0 bases at V and 0 bases at J, with 12 bases in the middle. This clone has more than one count but fewer than ten. This table comes from immunoSEQ multiplex PCR, and its TCRdb copy is limited to in-frame clones, with some not included. Of around 380,000 clones in the sample, around 87% were seen once. This TCR was sampled from a man aged 30 to 39 who had recovered from COVID-19. V gene TRBV3-1 (or the pseudogene TRBV3-2) combines with J gene TRBJ2-7, with D uncertain. The sequencing input was PBMCs or T cells enriched from blood (not recorded which). In DNA form, the CDR3 reads TGTGCCAGCAGCCAAGATAGGCAGGCTTACTCCTACGAGCAGTACTTC. It is translated as CASSQDRQAYSYEQYF.